This T cell receptor (beta chain) stems from a study of T cells after posttransplantation cyclophosphamide. The study's findings and limits: Skin or GI-infiltrating T cells shared few TRB sequences with blood. Recipient CMV seropositivity and CMV reactivation strongly tracked TRB clonality.

This clone was counted ten times or more. Its antigen is unknown. V was clipped by 8 bases and J by 4 bases; unmatched bases: 9. The CDR3 length is 14 residues. CDR1 is SGHNT and CDR2 is YYREEE in the germline V gene (reference sequence). Cyclophosphamide on days +3 and +4 followed busulfan-fludarabine conditioning and a marrow graft. Clones were sequenced by immunoSEQ multiplex PCR, and TCRdb holds only the in-frame ones, with some missing. The sample presents around 8,000 clones, none singletons. The J gene is TRBJ1-2, the V gene TRBV5-4; 9 bases are shared with TRBD1. The specimen was PBMCs, collected after allogeneic stem cell transplant with posttransplant cyclophosphamide. The clonotype comes from a male patient aged 18-29 years who received an allogeneic stem cell transplant from an unrelated donor, was CMV-positive, and had acute and chronic GVHD. Some T cells may be graft donor cells. CDR3 bases: TGTGCCAGTCTTATAACAGGGGGCGGCTATGGCTACACCTTC. Amino acids: CASLITGGGYGYTF.